This T cell receptor (beta chain) was retrieved from a study of blood T cell repertoires in COVID-19. In the study's own analysis: Amplification with reference gene primers provided the estimates of nucleated cell counts. Generated by immunoSEQ multiplex PCR, the TCRdb table keeps only in-frame clones and is missing some. V and J calls and clone size come straight from that table; D and trimming were deduced from the DNA. The sample carries fewer than 350,000 clones, 75% to 90% recorded once. Within 2 weeks of study entry, exposed participants had contacted a PCR-confirmed or clinician-diagnosed COVID-19 case. This CDR3 is built from 16 residues. J was trimmed by 2 bases and V by 5 bases; bases with no gene match: 9. CDR1 is MNHEY, CDR2 SMNVEV, per germline (reference sequence).

The sequenced sample was PBMCs or T cells enriched from blood (not recorded which). This rearrangement joins TRBV27 to TRBJ1-2; 9 nucleotides line up with TRBD1. The clonotype was recovered from a young woman who had been exposed to COVID-19. CDR3 bases: TGTGCCAGCAGTCCAGGACAGGGGCAAGGAAACTATGGCTACACCTTC. It encodes CASSPGQGQGNYGYTF.